These 20 T cell receptor beta chains were all obtained from the same sample, sequenced in a study of T cells after yellow fever vaccination. TCRdb used MiXCR to reprocess the 5' RACE reads, holding one entry per CDR3 protein. The data contain more than 250,000 distinct CDR3 sequences, 6.8% of them singletons. The sample consisted of PBMCs, taken roughly seven weeks after the first yellow fever vaccination. These receptors all come from a man younger than 35 who received the YFV17D yellow fever vaccine.

The V and J genes are TRBV5-1 and TRBJ2-5; TRBD2 might be the D (5 bases). Germline V lookup: CDR1 SGHRS, CDR2 YFSETQ. V lost 3 bases and J lost 5, with 14 bases in between. The CDR3 covers 14 residues. The CDR3 spells CASSSGLGEETQYF. CDR3 DNA sequence: TGCGCCAGCAGCTCCGGTCTCGGGGAGGAGACCCAGTACTTC.

This clonotype occurred a few times. The J gene is TRBJ2-1, the V gene TRBV12-3 or TRBV12-4, with a weak D call TRBD2 (6 bases). The CDR3 length is 13 residues. V was shortened by 5 bases and J by 15 bases, with 20 bases between the two germline ends. The CDR3 loop is CASSAGGAGIGFF. The CDR3 nucleotides are TGTGCCAGCAGTGCCGGGGGAGCGGGCATTGGGTTCTTC.

The chain joins TRBV7-8 to TRBJ1-1; D is unresolved. V gave up 3 bases and J gave up 1 base, with 15 bases separating them. This CDR3 spans 16 amino acids. Germline V lookup: CDR1 SGHVS, CDR2 FQNEAQ. The CDR3 loop reads CASSFGQFGENTEAFF. CDR3 bases: TGTGCCAGCAGCTTCGGGCAGTTCGGGGAGAACACTGAAGCTTTCTTT.

The CDR3 protein is CSARGKRIPSTDTQYF. The CDR3 DNA follows: TGCAGTGCTAGAGGGAAAAGAATACCTAGCACAGATACGCAGTATTTT. The chain employs TRBV20-1 and TRBJ2-3; the D is unclear. Between the trimmed V and J ends, which lost 1 base and 0 bases, there was a span of 14 bases. This CDR3 has 16 residues. Germline V gene sequence: CDR1 DFQATT, CDR2 SNEGSKA (reference sequence).

This clonotype was counted many times. The J gene is TRBJ2-1, the V gene TRBV10-3, with TRBD2 identical over 7 bases. J was trimmed by 5 bases and V by 2 bases; bases with no gene match: 9. This CDR3 spans 16 amino acids. Per the germline V gene, CDR1 is ENHRY and CDR2 is SYGVKD. The chain's CDR3 is CAISEMFGLADNEQFF. CDR3 bases: TGTGCCATCAGTGAGATGTTCGGGCTAGCGGACAATGAGCAGTTCTTC.

The chain employs TRBV4-1 and TRBJ1-5; a weak D match, TRBD1 (5 bases). With 3 bases removed from V and 5 bases from J, the gap between germline ends came to 14 bases. CDR3 length equals 15 residues. Germline CDR1 reads MGHRA; CDR2 reads YSYEKL. CDR3 residues: CASSQGGGGYQPQHF. The CDR3 DNA reads TGCGCCAGCAGCCAGGGTGGGGGGGGTTATCAGCCCCAGCATTTT.

There are many counts of this clonotype. V gene TRBV15 combines with J gene TRBJ2-5; 7 bases are shared with TRBD1. The J segment lost 5 bases and the V segment lost 0 bases, leaving 9 bases of the junction unmatched. This CDR3 is built from 16 residues. Germline lookup yields CDR1 LNHNV and CDR2 YYDKDF (reference sequence). The CDR3 DNA follows: TGTGCCACCAGCAGAGATCATCACAGGGGATGGGAGACCCAGTACTTC. It yields the protein CATSRDHHRGWETQYF.

This clonotype was seen only a few times. V usage is TRBV2 and J usage is TRBJ1-6; weak D call: TRBD1 (6 bases). The germline CDR1 and CDR2 sequences are SNHLY and FYNNEI. Trimming stripped 8 bases from V and 18 bases from J, with 23 bases between. There are 13 residues in the CDR3. The CDR3 bases are TGTGCCAGCCTTGGACAGTCTCTCGACCTGTACCACTTT. Translating gives CASLGQSLDLYHF.

This clonotype was detected ten times or more. The chain couples TRBV5-1 to TRBJ2-1; 8 bases map to TRBD2. Per the germline V gene, CDR1 is SGHRS and CDR2 is YFSETQ. The CDR3 contains 14 residues. Written as DNA, the CDR3 is TGCGCAACGCGGGCTAGCGGGTCCTACAATGAGCAGTTCTTC. Encoded protein: CATRASGSYNEQFF.

This clonotype appeared many times. V and J are TRBV6-5 and TRBJ2-3; either TRBD1 or TRBD2 may supply D (5 bases each). The CDR3 consists of 16 residues. Trimming took 4 bases from V and 6 from J, leaving 20 bases between them. The V gene's germline CDR1 is MNHEY and CDR2 SVGAGI. This CDR3 is CASSFPGPRAPDTQYF. The CDR3, as DNA: TGTGCCAGCAGTTTTCCGGGGCCGCGCGCCCCCGATACGCAGTATTTT.

CDR3 sequence: CASSFLGAGDTQYF. CDR3 bases: TGTGCCAGCAGCTTTTTGGGGGCCGGAGATACGCAGTATTTT. This sequence joins TRBV7-2 and TRBJ2-3; D may be TRBD1 (6 bases). The CDR3 totals 14 residues. Trimming took off 3 bases at V and 5 bases at J, with 12 bases between the two ends. The germline gives CDR1 SGHTA, CDR2 FQGNSA.

Only a few counts were recorded for this clonotype. The V and J genes are TRBV7-2 and TRBJ2-1; D unresolved. Germline V gene sequence: CDR1 SGHTA, CDR2 FQGNSA. V was shortened by 3 bases and J by 7 bases, with 13 bases between the two germline ends. There are 14 residues in the CDR3. CDR3 in DNA: TGTGCCAGCAGCTTGGTCCGTGGCGGAAATGAGCAGTTCTTC. This codes for CASSLVRGGNEQFF.

CDR3 nucleotide sequence: TGTGCCAGCAGGGAAGGGGGCCTGGATACGCAGTATTTT. Amino acids: CASREGGLDTQYF. This chain joins TRBV12-3 or TRBV12-4 and TRBJ2-3; TRBD1 agrees at 7 bases. V dropped 6 bases and J dropped 6; count of bases not matched to a gene: 6. CDR3 length: 13 amino acids.

This chain connects TRBV7-3 to TRBJ2-1, with 7 bases aligning to TRBD2. Germline trimming cut 4 bases from V and 5 bases from J; bases unmatched to any gene: 8. Germline CDR1 reads SGHTA; CDR2 reads FQGTGA. This CDR3 has 15 residues. The CDR3 coding sequence is TGTGCCAGCAGCTCCGGACTAGGGCGGAACAATGAGCAGTTCTTC. Translated, it gives CASSSGLGRNNEQFF.

This clonotype was observed many times. V usage is TRBV7-2 and J usage is TRBJ1-4; no definite D call. With 3 bases removed from V and 4 bases from J, the gap between germline ends came to 3 bases. This CDR3 contains 12 residues. Germline assignment: CDR1 SGHTA and CDR2 FQGNSA. DNA of the CDR3: TGTGCCAGCAGCTTCTTTAATGAAAAACTGTTTTTT. Its protein is CASSFFNEKLFF.

This clonotype has just a few counts. In DNA, the CDR3 is TGCAGTGCTAGAGAGGACGGGGAGGGCGCAGATACGCAGTATTTT. Residues: CSAREDGEGADTQYF. V and J are TRBV20-1 and TRBJ2-3, with 7 bases identical to TRBD2. The V and J ends lost 0 bases and 4 bases, in that order; junction bases with no gene match: 7. The CDR3 extends over 15 amino acids. Germline CDR1 and CDR2: DFQATT and SNEGSKA (reference sequence).

In nucleotides, the CDR3 is TGTGCCAGCAACGAGGGAACCCCTTCCTACAATGAGCAGTTCTTC. Amino acids: CASNEGTPSYNEQFF. The chain carries TRBV6-2 or TRBV6-3 and TRBJ2-1; D perhaps matches TRBD2 (5 bases). The germline V and J ends were trimmed by 7 bases and 1 base, with 14 bases remaining between them. Looked up from germline, CDR1 is MNHEY and CDR2 is SVGEGT. This CDR3 is built from 15 residues.

V gene TRBV11-2 combines with J gene TRBJ2-7, with 7 bases that match TRBD1. This CDR3 has 13 residues. Germline assignment: CDR1 SGHAT and CDR2 FQNNGV. The V and J ends lost 5 bases and 7 bases, in that order; junction bases with no gene match: 8. CDR3 in amino acids: CASSPEGAWEQYV. The CDR3 DNA follows: TGTGCCAGCAGCCCCGAGGGGGCTTGGGAGCAGTACGTC.

The gene calls are TRBV6-1 and TRBJ2-6; perhaps TRBD1 as D (6 bases). This CDR3 is 15 amino acids long. Between the trimmed V and J ends, which lost 7 bases and 1 base, there was a span of 11 bases. CDR1 is MNHNS, CDR2 SASEGT, per germline. The CDR3 DNA sequence: TGTGCCAGCAAATCCGGACAGTCTGGGGCCAACGTCCTGACTTTC. It encodes CASKSGQSGANVLTF.

CDR3 sequence reads: CASSQPGGGYIQYF. The CDR3 region has the DNA TGCGCCAGCAGTCAACCCGGGGGTGGTTACATTCAGTACTTC. The rearrangement joins TRBV23-1 to TRBJ2-4, with D possibly matching TRBD2 (6 bases). TRBV23-1 is marked as an open reading frame, function uncertain. The CDR3 is 14 residues long. Trimming shortened V by 2 bases and J by 8 bases, and 13 bases separated the two germline ends.